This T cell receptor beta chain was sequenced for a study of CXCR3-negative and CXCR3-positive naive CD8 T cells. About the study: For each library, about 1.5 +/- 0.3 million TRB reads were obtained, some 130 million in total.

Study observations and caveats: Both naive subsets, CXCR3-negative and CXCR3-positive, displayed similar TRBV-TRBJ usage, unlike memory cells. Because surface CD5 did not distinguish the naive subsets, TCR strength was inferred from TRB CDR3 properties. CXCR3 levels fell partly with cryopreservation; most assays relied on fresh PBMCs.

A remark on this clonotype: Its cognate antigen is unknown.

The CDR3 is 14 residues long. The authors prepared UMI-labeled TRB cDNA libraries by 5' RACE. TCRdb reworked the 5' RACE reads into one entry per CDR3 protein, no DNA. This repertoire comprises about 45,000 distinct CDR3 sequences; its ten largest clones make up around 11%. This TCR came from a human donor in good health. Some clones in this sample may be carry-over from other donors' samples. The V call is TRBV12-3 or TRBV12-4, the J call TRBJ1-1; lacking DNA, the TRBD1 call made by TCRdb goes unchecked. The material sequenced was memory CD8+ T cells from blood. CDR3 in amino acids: CASSRDTGNTEAFF.